Sequencing of this T cell receptor (beta chain) was carried out in a study of cytomegalovirus exposure and HLA in healthy donors. Study observations and caveats: The authors confirmed in vitro that a few CMV-associated chains were specific for CMV antigens. Among immune exposure information, only CMV serostatus was available. Later examination showed HLA-associated TCR beta chains had greater clonal expansion than equally common others.

In regard to this clone: The antigen is not known.

The PCR had 60 Vbeta and 13 Jbeta primers. The data were produced by immunoSEQ multiplex PCR, yet TCRdb's version contains in-frame clones alone and is incomplete. The sample has some 150,000 clones; roughly four fifths are singletons. The donors comprised healthy bone marrow donors. CDR3 length: 16 residues. This clonotype originated in a man in his forties in good health and CMV-seropositive. The rearrangement joins TRBV21-1 to TRBJ2-6; the table's TRBD2 call for D was not verified on the DNA. TRBV21-1 is reported as a pseudogene. Material: PBMCs. CDR3 amino acids: CASSTSGSSGANVLTF. The CDR3 nucleotides are TGTGCCAGCAGCACTAGCGGGAGCTCTGGGGCCAACGTCCTGACTTTC.